The 30 T cell receptor beta chains listed next were all sequenced from one sample in a study of breast tumors, draining lymph nodes, adjacent tissues. Via MiXCR, TCRdb re-called the multiplex PCR reads, giving one row per CDR3 protein. This sample has just under 65,000 distinct CDR3 sequences, with approximately 62% found just once. Material for sequencing was breast tumor tissue. The source is a female donor with breast cancer. Some clones in this sample may be carry-over from other donors' samples.

The genes are TRBV6-6 and TRBJ2-5, with D possibly being TRBD1 (5 bases). Germline V gene sequence: CDR1 MNHNY, CDR2 SVGAGI (reference sequence). V gave up 5 bases and J gave up 2 bases, with 9 bases separating them. This CDR3 is built from 13 residues. CDR3 sequence (DNA): TGTGCCAGCAGTGTGGGGCCACAAGAGACCCAGTACTTC. It encodes CASSVGPQETQYF.

On this clonotype itself: The DNA is omitted, as the CDR3 cannot be located on it reliably, and the CDR3 follows TCRdb's listing. The chain joins TRBV12-3 or TRBV12-4 to TRBJ2-5; the DNA was not used to check the table's D call, TRBD2. Inclusive of both ends, the CDR3 amounts to 20 amino acids. CDR3 sequence reads: CASSLGATQKLFFGSGTQYF.

In the case of this clonotype: This clone may be a read error of a much larger clone one base away. CDR3 amino acids: CASSRGDYEQYF. Here the CDR3 DNA reads TGTGCCAGCAGTCGAGGGGATTACGAGCAGTACTTC. The chain combines TRBV6-1 with TRBJ2-7; D is perhaps TRBD1 or TRBD2 (5 bases each). Trimming shortened V by 5 bases and J by 4 bases, and 9 bases separated the two germline ends. The CDR3 contains 12 residues. Germline CDR1 and CDR2: MNHNS and SASEGT.

This chain links TRBV12-3 or TRBV12-4 with TRBJ1-6; D not resolved. This CDR3 spans 14 amino acids. With 6 bases removed from V and 8 bases from J, the gap between germline ends came to 14 bases. The CDR3 loop is CASSRTIIDSPLHF. DNA of the CDR3: TGTGCCAGCAGCCGAACCATAATAGATTCACCCCTCCACTTT.

The CDR3 nucleotides are TGTGCCAGCAGCTTGACTACCTACAATGAGCAGTTCTTC. This encodes CASSLTTYNEQFF. The chain is built from TRBV7-8 and TRBJ2-1; D possibly corresponds to TRBD2 (5 bases). CDR1 SGHVS and CDR2 FQNEAQ come from the germline V gene. Trimming cost V 3 bases and J 2 bases, with 5 bases left between them. The CDR3 covers 13 residues.

V and J are TRBV13 and TRBJ2-5; 8 bases are shared with TRBD2. The CDR3 consists of 15 residues. Germline lookup yields CDR1 PRHDT and CDR2 FYEKMQ (reference sequence). The ends lost 4 bases at V and 5 bases at J; junction bases unmatched: 9. Here the CDR3 reads CASSSRSSGKETQYF. DNA of the CDR3: TGTGCCAGCAGCTCCCGGAGTAGCGGGAAGGAGACCCAGTACTTC. Full variable domain (outside the CDR3, taken from reference TRBV13 and TRBJ2-5): AAGVIQSPRHLIKEKRETATLKCYPIPRHDTVYWYQQGPGQDPQFLISFYEKMQSDKGSIPDRFSAQQFSDYHSELNMSSLELGDSALYFCASSSRSSGKETQYFGPGTRLLVL.

Of note for this clonotype: In this CDR3 the conserved last residue, phenylalanine or tryptophan, is missing, so a read error is likely. The rearrangement links TRBV7-9 to TRBJ2-5; D call uncertain. The V end was cut by 5 bases, the J end by 5 bases, with 15 bases between. The CDR3 runs to 14 residues. CDR1 and CDR2 from the germline V gene are SEHNR and FQNEAQ (reference sequence). The CDR3 DNA is TGTGCCAGCAGCCGTTCAGGTCTCCGGGAGACCCAGTACCTC. Its protein is CASSRSGLRETQYL.

This clonotype appeared many times. DNA of the CDR3: TGCAGTGCTGGGGGGGGAGGAGGGGACCCCTATGGCTACACCTTC. Translating gives CSAGGGGGDPYGYTF. The J gene is TRBJ1-2, the V gene TRBV20-1; TRBD1 might be the D (5 bases). Deletions cut 5 bases from V and 4 bases from J, with 20 bases between. The length of the CDR3 is 15 residues. CDR1 and CDR2 from the germline V gene are DFQATT and SNEGSKA (reference sequence).

This clonotype was seen repeatedly, ten times or more. The V call is TRBV20-1, the J call TRBJ2-3; 13 nucleotides match TRBD2. CDR3 length: 16 amino acids. Trimming took 5 bases from V and 4 from J; bases not matched to a gene: 9. Germline CDR1 reads DFQATT; CDR2 reads SNEGSKA (reference sequence). The CDR3 spells CSAAGGLAGLADTQYF. The CDR3 DNA sequence: TGCAGTGCTGCTGGGGGACTAGCGGGACTCGCAGATACGCAGTATTTT.

This clonotype was seen repeatedly, ten times or more. The chain couples TRBV2 to TRBJ2-6; D gene unclear. The V gene's germline CDR1 is SNHLY and CDR2 FYNNEI. V lost 5 bases and J lost 2, with 10 bases in between. The CDR3 runs 15 residues. CDR3 protein: CASSPGLTGANVLTF. The CDR3 bases are TGTGCCAGCAGTCCGGGTCTTACTGGGGCCAACGTCCTGACTTTC.

This clonotype was picked up a small number of times. The rearrangement links TRBV10-3 to TRBJ1-1; perhaps TRBD1 as D (5 bases). The CDR3 runs 15 residues. The V gene lost 6 bases and the J gene lost 1 base, with 15 bases spanning the gap. Germline V gene sequence: CDR1 ENHRY, CDR2 SYGVKD. Written as DNA, the CDR3 is TGTGCCATCAGCGACCCGCACAGGAAGAACACTGAAGCTTTCTTT. Its protein product is CAISDPHRKNTEAFF.

This clonotype was seen a few times. J is TRBJ2-5 and V is TRBV12-3 or TRBV12-4; D is unclear. The V gene lost 3 bases and the J gene lost 4 bases, with 9 bases spanning the gap. The CDR3 consists of 13 residues. CDR3 in amino acids: CASSFKGTETQYF. The DNA of the CDR3 is TGTGCCAGCAGTTTCAAGGGTACAGAGACCCAGTACTTC.

This clonotype was observed a handful of times. The rearrangement links TRBV7-2 to TRBJ2-3; 11 bases align to TRBD2. CDR3 length: 15 residues. Germline CDR1 reads SGHTA; CDR2 reads FQGNSA. V lost 5 bases, J lost 3 bases, and 4 bases stayed unmatched. The CDR3 spells CASSPGLAVTDTQYF. The CDR3 DNA follows: TGTGCCAGCAGCCCGGGACTAGCGGTGACAGATACGCAGTATTTT.

This clonotype was observed many times. The chain has TRBV10-3 and TRBJ1-2; D remains ambiguous. The V end lost 3 bases, the J end lost 7 bases, and 12 bases lay between the germline ends. The germline CDR1 and CDR2 sequences are ENHRY and SYGVKD. CDR3 length: 13 residues. As DNA, the CDR3 is TGTGCCATCAGTGACCCCTCAAAGATTGGCTACACCTTC. Protein product: CAISDPSKIGYTF.

This clonotype appeared many times. The chain links TRBV9 to TRBJ2-1; D gene ambiguous. Trimming took off 0 bases at V and 7 bases at J, with 5 bases between the two ends. The germline CDR1 and CDR2 sequences are SGDLS and YYNGEE. This CDR3 spans 12 amino acids. CDR3 sequence reads: CASSVESNEQFF. The DNA for the CDR3 is TGTGCCAGCAGCGTAGAGTCGAATGAGCAGTTCTTC.

This clonotype was found many times. This rearrangement joins TRBV11-2 to TRBJ1-2; 9 positions match TRBD1. Germline values: CDR1 SGHAT, CDR2 FQNNGV. The V segment lost 2 bases and the J segment 8 bases; nucleotides outside the gene matches: 6. The length of the CDR3 is 14 residues. The CDR3 DNA reads as TGTGCCAGCAGCTTAAATACAGGGGGCGGGGGCTACACCTTC. Translating it yields CASSLNTGGGGYTF.

CDR3 coding DNA: TGTGCCAGCAGCTTTTATGGGCGGAGTAGCACAGATACGCAGTATTTT. Translated, it gives CASSFYGRSSTDTQYF. The chain uses TRBV7-2 and TRBJ2-3; the D is unclear. Trimming shortened V by 3 bases and J by 0 bases, and 13 bases separated the two germline ends. The CDR3 has 16 amino acids. CDR1 SGHTA and CDR2 FQGNSA come from the germline V gene.

The chain is built from TRBV10-1 and TRBJ2-5; D might be TRBD2 (5 bases). Per germline, CDR1 WNHNN and CDR2 SYGVQD (reference sequence). The CDR3 has 13 residues. The V and J ends lost 3 bases and 2 bases respectively, with 7 bases between them. CDR3 bases: TGCGCCAGCAGTGAAAGAGGGCAAGAGACCCAGTACTTC. Protein: CASSERGQETQYF.

In its sample, this clonotype ranks as medium-sized. This chain uses TRBV5-8 with TRBJ2-3, with D maybe TRBD1 (6 bases). Germline lookup yields CDR1 SGHTS and CDR2 YDEGEE. V was clipped by 0 bases and J by 1 base, with 12 bases between them. This CDR3 is 16 amino acids long. The CDR3 reads CASSLDREGGTDTQYF. CDR3 DNA: TGTGCCAGCAGCTTGGACAGGGAAGGAGGCACAGATACGCAGTATTTT.

V gene TRBV5-1 combines with J gene TRBJ1-4; a weak D match, TRBD1 (6 bases). The germline V gene has CDR1 SGHRS and CDR2 YFSETQ. V lost 3 bases and J lost 4, with 16 bases in between. The CDR3 length is 16 residues. CDR3 loop: CASSSFGQFSNEKLFF. The CDR3 region has the DNA TGCGCCAGCAGCTCATTCGGACAGTTCAGTAATGAAAAACTGTTTTTT.

The chain recombines TRBV4-1 with TRBJ1-4; 10 bases align to TRBD1. The CDR3 covers 14 residues. V was clipped by 4 bases and J by 6 bases; unmatched bases: 2. Looked up from germline, CDR1 is MGHRA and CDR2 is YSYEKL. CDR3 residues: CASSPGTGDEKLFF. The CDR3 DNA reads as TGCGCCAGCAGCCCCGGGACAGGGGATGAAAAACTGTTTTTT.

The chain uses TRBV13 and TRBJ1-2; 7 positions agree with TRBD1. Germline-derived CDR1 and CDR2 are PRHDT and FYEKMQ (reference sequence). V was pared by 5 bases and J by 8 bases, with 14 bases of the junction left unmatched. CDR3 length: 15 amino acids. The CDR3 loop reads CASSLPQGGAGGYTF. As DNA, the CDR3 is TGTGCCAGCAGCCTGCCGCAAGGGGGCGCGGGCGGCTACACCTTC. Full variable domain (remainder filled in from reference TRBV13 and TRBJ1-2): AAGVIQSPRHLIKEKRETATLKCYPIPRHDTVYWYQQGPGQDPQFLISFYEKMQSDKGSIPDRFSAQQFSDYHSELNMSSLELGDSALYFCASSLPQGGAGGYTFGSGTRLTVV.

Many counts were recorded for this clonotype. A read error may produce the germline difference seen at one junction end. The chain employs TRBV7-2 and TRBJ1-2, with D perhaps matching TRBD1 (5 bases). The CDR3 covers 15 residues. Germline loops: CDR1 SGHTA, CDR2 FQGNSA. CDR3 nucleotide sequence: TGTGCCAGCAGCAAGGGACCGGACGCTAACTATGGCTACCCCTTC. Protein: CASSKGPDANYGYPF. Full variable domain (outside the CDR3, taken from reference TRBV7-2 and TRBJ1-2): GAGVSQSPSNKVTEKGKDVELRCDPISGHTALYWYRQSLGQGLEFLIYFQGNSAPDKSGLPSDRFSAERTGGSVSTLTIQRTQQEDSAVYLCASSKGPDANYGYPFGSGTRLTVV.

Comments on this clonotype: The conserved phenylalanine or tryptophan normally closing the CDR3 is absent here, so this likely arose from a read error. The chain uses TRBV20-1 and TRBJ2-3; TRBD2 matches at 8 bases. V lost 6 bases and J lost 0; bases outside the gene matches: 20. Germline CDR1 reads DFQATT; CDR2 reads SNEGSKA (reference sequence). CDR3 length: 19 amino acids. The CDR3 nucleotides read TGCAGTGCCCTCTGTTGCCACGGGAGGGCCGAAGGGAGCACAGATACGCAGTATCTT. Translating gives CSALCCHGRAEGSTDTQYL.

This clonotype was picked up many times. The chain joins TRBV19 to TRBJ2-7; a weak D match, TRBD1 (5 bases). This CDR3 is 15 amino acids long. Germline lookup yields CDR1 LNHDA and CDR2 SQIVND (reference sequence). V was trimmed by 6 bases and J by 0 bases, leaving 15 bases between them. CDR3 sequence (DNA): TGTGCCAGTAGCCGAGACAGTCTAAGCTCCTACGAGCAGTACTTC. Its translation: CASSRDSLSSYEQYF.

On this clonotype itself: The limits of the CDR3 on the DNA are not certain, so only TCRdb's listed CDR3 is given. V gene TRBV7-2 combines with J gene TRBJ2-7; TRBD1 is taken as the D call from the table, unchecked against the DNA. Inclusive of both ends, the CDR3 amounts to 20 amino acids. Germline V lookup: CDR1 SGHTA, CDR2 FQGNSA. Here the CDR3 reads CASSFYICSARLTASYEQYF.

This clonotype was seen many times. The chain has TRBV2 and TRBJ2-1; no clear D gene. The V and J ends lost 6 bases and 6 bases respectively, with 6 bases between them. In germline, CDR1 is SNHLY, CDR2 FYNNEI. The CDR3 has 11 amino acids. The CDR3, as DNA: TGTGCCAGCAGCCTTTTCAATGAGCAGTTCTTC. It encodes CASSLFNEQFF.

The chain joins TRBV15 to TRBJ1-6; D gene uncertain. Germline V gene sequence: CDR1 LNHNV, CDR2 YYDKDF (reference sequence). V lost 0 bases and J 9 bases, leaving 6 bases between the germline ends. This CDR3 comprises 13 residues. CDR3 protein: CATSRDPSSPLHF. The CDR3 nucleotides are TGTGCCACCAGCAGAGATCCGAGTTCACCCCTCCACTTT.

V usage is TRBV29-1 and J usage is TRBJ2-7; a weak D match, TRBD1 (5 bases). Trimming took 1 base from V and 6 from J, leaving 16 bases between them. The germline gives CDR1 SQVTM, CDR2 ANQGSEA. The CDR3 length is 14 residues. The CDR3 loop is CSVEGQGVAGEQYF. CDR3 bases: TGCAGCGTTGAAGGCCAGGGTGTTGCTGGCGAGCAGTACTTC.

On this clonotype: A read error may account for a junction end that differs from germline. This rearrangement joins TRBV5-1 to TRBJ2-3, with unresolved D. This CDR3 is built from 13 residues. Germline CDR1 is SGHRS and CDR2 is YFSETQ. CDR3 region: CASSFASTDTQYF. The CDR3 region has the DNA TGTGCCAGCAGCTTTGCTAGCACAGATACGCAGTATTTT. The full variable domain, its missing parts supplied by reference TRBV5-1 and TRBJ2-3, is KAGVTQTPRYLIKTRGQQVTLSCSPISGHRSVSWYQQTPGQGLQFLFEYFSETQRNKGNFPGRFSGRQFSNSRSEMNVSTLELGDSALYLCASSFASTDTQYFGPGTRLTVL.